This T cell receptor (beta chain) was captured by sequencing in a study of T cell responses to AZD1222 COVID-19 vaccine. Overall study: Combined were second doses at about 4 or about 12 weeks.

Measured with immunoSEQ multiplex PCR; TCRdb has only the in-frame clones, and not every one. The sample comprises under 200,000 clones, roughly nine tenths of which are singletons, and 1.5% to 2% rests with the top ten. On this clone itself: Its antigen is unidentified.

Germline CDR1 is LNHDA and CDR2 is SQIVND (reference sequence). The CDR3 covers 16 residues. Trimming removed 4 bases from V and 2 bases from J, with 15 bases in between. General study results and limits: Regions 160-218 and 743-854 dominated among vaccine-associated CD4 TCRs spanning spike. The sample set comprised mostly white British donors with more females, and clonal diversity was possibly underestimated.

This material consisted of peripheral blood, taken on day 0 of AZD1222 vaccination. J is TRBJ1-3 and V is TRBV19; no definite D call. This sequence originates from an adult in good health. CDR3: CASSTRPRTAGNTIYF. In nucleotides, the CDR3 is TGTGCCAGTAGTACCCGACCAAGGACGGCTGGAAACACCATATATTTT.